These 7 T cell receptor beta chains were sequenced from one sample in a study of T-cell memory formation after mild COVID-19. A single record per CDR3 protein comes from TCRdb applying MiXCR to the 5' RACE reads. The data hold 410,000 or so distinct CDR3 sequences, with less than 25% observed a single time. Sequenced input: PBMCs or a T cell subset sorted from them (not recorded which). The receptor set was obtained from an adult woman who had mild COVID-19 (a few samples of this study predate the infection). Cell type and time point are not known.

As to this clonotype: One junction end does not reproduce the germline sequence, and a read error may be involved. CDR3 protein: CSANNEQFF. In nucleotides, the CDR3 is TGCAGCGCAAACAATGAGCAGTTCTTC. The chain links TRBV7-9 to TRBJ2-1; no firm D call. In germline, CDR1 is SEHNR, CDR2 FQNEAQ (reference sequence). There are 9 residues in the CDR3.

The V and J genes are TRBV12-3 or TRBV12-4 and TRBJ2-2; D may be TRBD1 or TRBD2 (5 bases each). The CDR3 has 16 residues. The germline V and J ends were trimmed by 6 bases and 5 bases, with 19 bases remaining between them. The DNA for the CDR3 is TGTGCCAGCAGCCCGGGACCTACGGGGCGAACCGGGGAGCTGTTTTTT. Residues: CASSPGPTGRTGELFF.

This rearrangement joins TRBV4-3 to TRBJ2-1; 10 bases align to TRBD1. Germline lookup yields CDR1 LGHNA and CDR2 YSLEER. The CDR3 runs to 16 residues. V shed 4 bases and J 8 bases; nucleotides not matched to a gene: 11. The CDR3 reads CASSRNSGTGAYEQFF. CDR3 in DNA: TGCGCCAGCAGCCGCAATTCCGGGACAGGGGCGTATGAGCAGTTCTTC.

The chain couples TRBV9 to TRBJ1-1, with TRBD1 matching 7 bases. The CDR3 is made up of 14 amino acids. V lost 3 bases, J lost 5 bases, and 7 bases stayed unmatched. CDR1 and CDR2 from the germline V gene are SGDLS and YYNGEE. CDR3 bases: TGTGCCAGCAGCGCGGACAGGAGCTTTACTGAAGCTTTCTTT. This sequence encodes CASSADRSFTEAFF.

This clonotype was counted between two and nine times. V usage is TRBV29-1 and J usage is TRBJ2-5, with D maybe TRBD2 (6 bases). Germline-derived CDR1 and CDR2 are SQVTM and ANQGSEA. Trimming shortened V by 3 bases and J by 1 base, and 9 bases separated the two germline ends. The CDR3 length is 13 residues. Written as DNA, the CDR3 is TGCAGCGTTGACAGTAGCGGCCAAGAGACCCAGTACTTC. It codes for CSVDSSGQETQYF. The variable domain in full, with the rest retrieved from reference TRBV29-1 and TRBJ2-5, is SAVISQKPSRDICQRGTSLTIQCQVDSQVTMMFWYRQQPGQSLTLIATANQGSEATYESGFVIDKFPISRPNLTFSTLTVSNMSPEDSSIYLCSVDSSGQETQYFGPGTRLLVL.

The chain employs TRBV6-2 or TRBV6-3 and TRBJ1-5, with D unresolved. Germline CDR1 MNHEY, CDR2 SVGEGT. Deletions cut 3 bases from V and 1 base from J, with 19 bases between. The CDR3 is 18 residues long. The CDR3 spells CASSYRIGAGVSNQPQHF. CDR3 coding DNA: TGTGCCAGCAGTTATCGGATCGGTGCCGGGGTAAGCAATCAGCCCCAGCATTTT.

In this sample, this clonotype turned up a few times. CDR3 nucleotides: TGTGCCAGTAGTAAACAGAACAATGAGCAGTTCTTC. Its protein product is CASSKQNNEQFF. V is TRBV19 and J is TRBJ2-1; unclear D gene. Germline V CDR1 and CDR2: LNHDA, SQIVND (reference sequence). This CDR3 contains 12 residues. Between the trimmed V and J ends, which lost 4 bases and 5 bases, there was a span of 6 bases.